This T cell receptor beta chain emerged from a study of PD-L1 blockade in urothelial cancer. Study summary: After treatment start, blood was analyzed at 3 weeks (second dose) and at 6 weeks.

Indicated time point: peripheral blood 6 weeks after treatment start. PCRs each included synthetic TCR analog templates spiked in. Here immunoSEQ multiplex PCR was the method, and the copy in TCRdb shows in-frame clones only, minus some. Among under 150,000 clones listed, roughly 91% were seen once. This clone was observed a single time. This CDR3 contains 14 residues. Trimming removed 2 bases from V and 4 bases from J; junction bases left unmatched: 6. The V gene's germline CDR1 is GTSNPN and CDR2 SVGIG (reference sequence). This clonotype originated in a man between 60 and 75 years old with urothelial cancer. The source material was PBMCs, sampled around atezolizumab (anti-PD-L1) treatment. The genes are TRBV30 and TRBJ2-5, with TRBD1 matching 8 bases. CDR3 DNA sequence: TGTGCCTGGAGTTTAACAGGGGGACTAGAGACCCAGTACTTC. It yields the protein CAWSLTGGLETQYF.